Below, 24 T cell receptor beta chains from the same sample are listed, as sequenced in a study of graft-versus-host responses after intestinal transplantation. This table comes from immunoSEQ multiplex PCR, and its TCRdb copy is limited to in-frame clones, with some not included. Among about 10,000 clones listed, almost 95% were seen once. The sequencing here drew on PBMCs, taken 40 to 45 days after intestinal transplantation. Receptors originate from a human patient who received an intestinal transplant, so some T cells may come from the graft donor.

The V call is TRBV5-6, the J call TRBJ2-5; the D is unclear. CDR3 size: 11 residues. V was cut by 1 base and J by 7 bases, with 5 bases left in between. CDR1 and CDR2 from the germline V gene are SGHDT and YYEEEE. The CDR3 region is CASSLYGTQYF. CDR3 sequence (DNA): TGTGCCAGCAGCTTGTACGGGACCCAGTACTTC.

CDR3 coding DNA: TGTGCCAGCAGCTTGGGGGGTGGTGAGCAGTTCTTC. Translation gives CASSLGGGEQFF. This chain uses TRBV5-4 with TRBJ2-1, with D hard to call. The CDR3 spans 12 residues. V gave up 0 bases and J gave up 9 bases, with 7 bases separating them. Germline V gene sequence: CDR1 SGHNT, CDR2 YYREEE (reference sequence). Full variable domain (missing parts from reference TRBV5-4 and TRBJ2-1): ETGVTQSPTHLIKTRGQQVTLRCSSQSGHNTVSWYQQALGQGPQFIFQYYREEENGRGNFPPRFSGLQFPNYSSELNVNALELDDSALYLCASSLGGGEQFFGPGTRLTVL.

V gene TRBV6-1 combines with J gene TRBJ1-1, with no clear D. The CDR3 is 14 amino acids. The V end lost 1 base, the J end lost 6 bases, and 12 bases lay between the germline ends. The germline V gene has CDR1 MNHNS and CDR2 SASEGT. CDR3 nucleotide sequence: TGTGCCAGCAGTGAAGAGTCCTGGACCTCTGAAGCTTTCTTT. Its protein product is CASSEESWTSEAFF.

CDR3 amino acids: CASSPASGGPASYNEQFF. The CDR3 DNA reads TGTGCCAGCTCACCGGCTAGCGGGGGACCAGCATCCTACAATGAGCAGTTCTTC. This chain joins TRBV18 and TRBJ2-1, with 10 bases matching TRBD2. V lost 3 bases and J lost 1; bases outside the gene matches: 9. CDR1 KGHSH and CDR2 LQKENI come from the germline V gene. The CDR3 covers 18 residues.

CDR3 coding DNA: TGTGCCAGCAGCGGGGGTGGGGGCTACACCTTC. It codes for CASSGGGGYTF. The chain carries TRBV2 and TRBJ1-2, with D possibly being TRBD1 (5 bases). Germline V gene lookup returns CDR1 SNHLY and CDR2 FYNNEI. The V end lost 6 bases, the J end lost 8 bases, and 10 bases lay between the germline ends. The CDR3 is 11 amino acids.

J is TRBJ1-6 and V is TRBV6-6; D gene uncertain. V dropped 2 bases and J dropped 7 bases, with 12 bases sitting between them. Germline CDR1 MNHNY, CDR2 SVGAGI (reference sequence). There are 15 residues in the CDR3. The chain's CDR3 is CASSYVHSGNSPLHF. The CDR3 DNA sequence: TGTGCCAGCAGTTACGTGCACAGCGGAAATTCACCCCTCCACTTT.

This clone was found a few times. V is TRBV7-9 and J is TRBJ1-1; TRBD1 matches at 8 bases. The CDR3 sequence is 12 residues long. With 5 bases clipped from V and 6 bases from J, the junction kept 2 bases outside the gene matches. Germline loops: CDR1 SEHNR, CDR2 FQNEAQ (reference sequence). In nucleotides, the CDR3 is TGTGCCAGCAGCGACAGGGGTGCTGAAGCTTTCTTT. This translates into CASSDRGAEAFF.

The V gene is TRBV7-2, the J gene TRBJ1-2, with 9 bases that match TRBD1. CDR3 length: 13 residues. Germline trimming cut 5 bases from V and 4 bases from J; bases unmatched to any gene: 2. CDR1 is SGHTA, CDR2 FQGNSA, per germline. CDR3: CASSPGQGYGYTF. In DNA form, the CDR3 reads TGTGCCAGCAGCCCGGGACAGGGCTATGGCTACACCTTC. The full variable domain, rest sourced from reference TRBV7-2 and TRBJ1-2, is GAGVSQSPSNKVTEKGKDVELRCDPISGHTALYWYRQSLGQGLEFLIYFQGNSAPDKSGLPSDRFSAERTGGSVSTLTIQRTQQEDSAVYLCASSPGQGYGYTFGSGTRLTVV.

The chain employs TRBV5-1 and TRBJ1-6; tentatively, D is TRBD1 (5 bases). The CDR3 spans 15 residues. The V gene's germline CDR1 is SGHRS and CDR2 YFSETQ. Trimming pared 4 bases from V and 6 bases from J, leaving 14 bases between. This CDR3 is CASSPRDGANSPLHF. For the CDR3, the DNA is TGCGCCAGCAGCCCACGGGACGGAGCTAATTCACCCCTCCACTTT.

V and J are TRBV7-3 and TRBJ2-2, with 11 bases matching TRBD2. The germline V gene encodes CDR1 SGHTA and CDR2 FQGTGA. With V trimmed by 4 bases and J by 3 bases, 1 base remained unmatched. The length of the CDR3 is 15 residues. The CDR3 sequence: CASSSGLADTGELFF. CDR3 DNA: TGTGCCAGCAGCTCGGGACTAGCGGACACCGGGGAGCTGTTTTTT.

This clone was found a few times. The CDR3 loop reads CASSSTGSLNQPQHF. CDR3 sequence (DNA): TGTGCCAGCAGTTCCACCGGCTCCCTCAATCAGCCCCAGCATTTT. The chain couples TRBV6-5 to TRBJ1-5; D call uncertain. Trimming pared 4 bases from V and 3 bases from J, leaving 13 bases between. The CDR3 has 15 amino acids. Germline lookup yields CDR1 MNHEY and CDR2 SVGAGI.

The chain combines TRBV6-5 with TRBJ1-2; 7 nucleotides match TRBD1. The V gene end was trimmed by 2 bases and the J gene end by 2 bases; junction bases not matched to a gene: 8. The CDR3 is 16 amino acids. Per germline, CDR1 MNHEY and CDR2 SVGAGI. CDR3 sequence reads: CASSYLGQPRNYGYTF. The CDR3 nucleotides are TGTGCCAGCAGTTACCTGGGACAGCCCCGGAACTATGGCTACACCTTC.

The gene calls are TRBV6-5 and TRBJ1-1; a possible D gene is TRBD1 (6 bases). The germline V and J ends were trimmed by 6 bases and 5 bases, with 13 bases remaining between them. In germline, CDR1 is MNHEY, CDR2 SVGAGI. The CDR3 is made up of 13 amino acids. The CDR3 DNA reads TGTGCCAGCAGGGACAGTACTGTAACTGAAGCTTTCTTT. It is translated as CASRDSTVTEAFF.

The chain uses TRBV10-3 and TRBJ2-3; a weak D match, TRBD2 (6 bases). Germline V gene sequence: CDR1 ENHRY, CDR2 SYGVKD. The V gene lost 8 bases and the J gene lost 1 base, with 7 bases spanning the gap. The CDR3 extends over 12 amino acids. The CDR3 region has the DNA TGTGCCATCTCGGGGGGCACAGATACGCAGTATTTT. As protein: CAISGGTDTQYF.

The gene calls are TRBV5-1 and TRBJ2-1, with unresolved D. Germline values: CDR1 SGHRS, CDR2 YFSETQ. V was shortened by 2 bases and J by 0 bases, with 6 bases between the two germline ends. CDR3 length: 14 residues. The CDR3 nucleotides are TGCGCCAGCAGCTTAAGGAGCTCCTACAATGAGCAGTTCTTC. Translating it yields CASSLRSSYNEQFF.

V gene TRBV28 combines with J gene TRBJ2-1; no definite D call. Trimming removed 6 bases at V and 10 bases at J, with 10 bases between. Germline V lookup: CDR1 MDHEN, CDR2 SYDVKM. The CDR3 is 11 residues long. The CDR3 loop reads CASRGLSEQFF. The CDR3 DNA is TGTGCCAGCAGGGGCTTGAGCGAGCAGTTCTTC. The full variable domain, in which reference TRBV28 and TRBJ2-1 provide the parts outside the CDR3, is DVKVTQSSRYLVKRTGEKVFLECVQDMDHENMFWYRQDPGLGLRLIYFSYDVKMKEKGDIPEGYSVSREKKERFSLILESASTNQTSMYLCASRGLSEQFFGPGTRLTVL.

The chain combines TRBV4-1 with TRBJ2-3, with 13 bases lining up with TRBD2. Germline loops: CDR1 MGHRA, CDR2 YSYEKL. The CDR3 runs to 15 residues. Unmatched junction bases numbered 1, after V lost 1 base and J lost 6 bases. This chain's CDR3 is CASSQGGLAGDTQYF. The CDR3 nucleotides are TGCGCCAGCAGCCAAGGGGGACTAGCGGGGGATACGCAGTATTTT.

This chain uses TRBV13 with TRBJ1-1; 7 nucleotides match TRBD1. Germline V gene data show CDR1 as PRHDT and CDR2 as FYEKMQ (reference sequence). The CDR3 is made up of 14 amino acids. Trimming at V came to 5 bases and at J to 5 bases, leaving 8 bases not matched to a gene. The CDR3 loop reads CASSTDRAGTEAFF. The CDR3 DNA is TGTGCCAGCAGCACAGACAGGGCGGGAACTGAAGCTTTCTTT.

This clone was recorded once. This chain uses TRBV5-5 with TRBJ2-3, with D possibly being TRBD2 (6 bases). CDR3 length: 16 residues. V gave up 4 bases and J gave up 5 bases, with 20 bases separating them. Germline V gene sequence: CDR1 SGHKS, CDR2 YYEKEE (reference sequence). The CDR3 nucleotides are TGTGCCAGCAGCCTCGGAGGGGCTTGGTTGGGAGATACGCAGTATTTT. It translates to CASSLGGAWLGDTQYF.

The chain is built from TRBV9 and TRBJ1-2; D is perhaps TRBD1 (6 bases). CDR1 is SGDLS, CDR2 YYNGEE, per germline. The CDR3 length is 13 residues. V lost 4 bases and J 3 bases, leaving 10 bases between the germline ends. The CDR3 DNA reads TGTGCCAGCAGCCCCCGGACAGACTATGGCTACACCTTC. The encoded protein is CASSPRTDYGYTF.

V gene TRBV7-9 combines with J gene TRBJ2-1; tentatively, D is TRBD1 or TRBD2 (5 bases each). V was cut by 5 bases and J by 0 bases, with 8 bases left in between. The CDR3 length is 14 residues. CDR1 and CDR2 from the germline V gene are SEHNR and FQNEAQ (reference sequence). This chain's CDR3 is CASSGTSSYNEQFF. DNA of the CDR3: TGTGCCAGCAGCGGGACCAGCTCCTACAATGAGCAGTTCTTC.

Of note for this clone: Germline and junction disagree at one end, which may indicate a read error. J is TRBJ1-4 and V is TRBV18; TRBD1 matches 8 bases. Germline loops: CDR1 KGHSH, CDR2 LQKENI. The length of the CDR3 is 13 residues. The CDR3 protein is CASSPQGEGKLFF. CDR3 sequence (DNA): TGTGCCAGCTCCCCACAGGGGGAAGGAAAACTGTTTTTT.

CDR3 in DNA: TGTGCCAGTAGTATTTATTGGGGGAATGGCTATGGCTACACCTTC. Translating gives CASSIYWGNGYGYTF. The J gene is TRBJ1-2, the V gene TRBV19, with a weak D call TRBD1 (5 bases). V was trimmed by 3 bases and J by 4 bases, leaving 15 bases between them. This CDR3 is built from 15 residues. Germline values: CDR1 LNHDA, CDR2 SQIVND (reference sequence).

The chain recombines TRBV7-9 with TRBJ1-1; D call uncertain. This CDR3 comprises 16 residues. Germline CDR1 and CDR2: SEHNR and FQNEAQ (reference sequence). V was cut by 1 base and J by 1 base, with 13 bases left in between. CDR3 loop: CASSLVGRRSNTEAFF. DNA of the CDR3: TGTGCCAGCAGCTTAGTTGGTCGCCGGTCGAACACTGAAGCTTTCTTT. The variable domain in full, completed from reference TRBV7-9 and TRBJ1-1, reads DTGVSQNPRHKITKRGQNVTFRCDPISEHNRLYWYRQTLGQGPEFLTYFQNEAQLEKSRLLSDRFSAERPKGSFSTLEIQRTEQGDSAMYLCASSLVGRRSNTEAFFGQGTRLTVV.